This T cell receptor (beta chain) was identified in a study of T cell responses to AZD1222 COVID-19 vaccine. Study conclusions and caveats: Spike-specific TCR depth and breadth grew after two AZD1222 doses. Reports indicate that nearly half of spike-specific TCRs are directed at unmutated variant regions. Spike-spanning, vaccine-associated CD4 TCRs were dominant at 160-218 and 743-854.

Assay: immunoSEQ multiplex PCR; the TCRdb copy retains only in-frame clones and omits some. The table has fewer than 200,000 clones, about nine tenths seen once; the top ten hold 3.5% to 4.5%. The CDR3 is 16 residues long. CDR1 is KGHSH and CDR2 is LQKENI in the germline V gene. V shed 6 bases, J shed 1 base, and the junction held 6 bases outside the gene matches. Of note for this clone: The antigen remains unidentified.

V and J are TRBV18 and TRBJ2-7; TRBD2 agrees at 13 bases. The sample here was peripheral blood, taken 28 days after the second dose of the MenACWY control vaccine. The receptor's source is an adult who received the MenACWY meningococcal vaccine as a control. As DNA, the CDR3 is TGTGCCAGCTCTACGGGACTAGCGGGGACTTCCTACGAGCAGTACTTC. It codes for CASSTGLAGTSYEQYF. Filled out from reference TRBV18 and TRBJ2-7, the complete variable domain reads NAGVMQNPRHLVRRRGQEARLRCSPMKGHSHVYWYRQLPEEGLKFMVYLQKENIIDESGMPKERFSAEFPKEGPSILRIQQVVRGDSAAYFCASSTGLAGTSYEQYFGPGTRLTVT.